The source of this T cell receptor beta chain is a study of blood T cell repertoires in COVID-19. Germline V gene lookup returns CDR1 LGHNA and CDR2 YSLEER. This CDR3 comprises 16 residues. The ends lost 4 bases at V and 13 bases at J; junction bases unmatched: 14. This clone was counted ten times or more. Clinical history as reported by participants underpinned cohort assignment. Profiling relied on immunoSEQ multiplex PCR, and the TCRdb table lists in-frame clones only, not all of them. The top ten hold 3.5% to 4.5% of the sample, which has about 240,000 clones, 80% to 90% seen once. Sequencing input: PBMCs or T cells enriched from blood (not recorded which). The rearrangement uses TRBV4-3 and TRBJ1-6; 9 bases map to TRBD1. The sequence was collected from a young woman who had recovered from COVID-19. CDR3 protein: CASSREFGTGISPLHF. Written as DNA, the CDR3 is TGCGCCAGCAGCCGAGAATTTGGGACAGGGATTTCCCCCCTCCACTTT.